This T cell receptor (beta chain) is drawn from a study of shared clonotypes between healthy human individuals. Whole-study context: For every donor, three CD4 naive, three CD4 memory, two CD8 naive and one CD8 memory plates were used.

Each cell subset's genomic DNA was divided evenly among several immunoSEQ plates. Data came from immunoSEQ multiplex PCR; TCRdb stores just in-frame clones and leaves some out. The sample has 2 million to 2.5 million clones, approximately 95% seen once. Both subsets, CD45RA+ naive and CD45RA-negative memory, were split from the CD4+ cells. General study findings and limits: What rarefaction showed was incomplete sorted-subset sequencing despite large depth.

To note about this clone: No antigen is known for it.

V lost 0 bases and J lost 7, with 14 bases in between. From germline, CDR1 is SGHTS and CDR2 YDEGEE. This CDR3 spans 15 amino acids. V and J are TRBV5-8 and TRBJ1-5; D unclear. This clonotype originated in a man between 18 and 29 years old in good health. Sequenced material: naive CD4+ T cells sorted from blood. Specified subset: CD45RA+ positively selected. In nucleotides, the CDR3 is TGTGCCAGCAGCTTGGGGACGGAAAGGCGACAGCCCCAGCATTTT. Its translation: CASSLGTERRQPQHF.